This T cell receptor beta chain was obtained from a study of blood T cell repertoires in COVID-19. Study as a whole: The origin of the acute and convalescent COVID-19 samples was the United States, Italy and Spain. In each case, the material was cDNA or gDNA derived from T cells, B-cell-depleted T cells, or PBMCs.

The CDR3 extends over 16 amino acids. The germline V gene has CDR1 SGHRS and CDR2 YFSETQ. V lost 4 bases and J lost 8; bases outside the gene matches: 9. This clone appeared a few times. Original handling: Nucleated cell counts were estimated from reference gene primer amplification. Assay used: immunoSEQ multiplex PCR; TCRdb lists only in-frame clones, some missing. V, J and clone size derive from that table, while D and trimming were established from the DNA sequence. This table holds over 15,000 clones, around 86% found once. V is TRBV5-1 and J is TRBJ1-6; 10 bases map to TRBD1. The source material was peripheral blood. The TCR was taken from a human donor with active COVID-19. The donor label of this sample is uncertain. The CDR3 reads CASSLRPGTGDSPLHF. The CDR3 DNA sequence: TGCGCCAGCAGCCTCCGACCCGGGACAGGGGATTCACCCCTCCACTTT.